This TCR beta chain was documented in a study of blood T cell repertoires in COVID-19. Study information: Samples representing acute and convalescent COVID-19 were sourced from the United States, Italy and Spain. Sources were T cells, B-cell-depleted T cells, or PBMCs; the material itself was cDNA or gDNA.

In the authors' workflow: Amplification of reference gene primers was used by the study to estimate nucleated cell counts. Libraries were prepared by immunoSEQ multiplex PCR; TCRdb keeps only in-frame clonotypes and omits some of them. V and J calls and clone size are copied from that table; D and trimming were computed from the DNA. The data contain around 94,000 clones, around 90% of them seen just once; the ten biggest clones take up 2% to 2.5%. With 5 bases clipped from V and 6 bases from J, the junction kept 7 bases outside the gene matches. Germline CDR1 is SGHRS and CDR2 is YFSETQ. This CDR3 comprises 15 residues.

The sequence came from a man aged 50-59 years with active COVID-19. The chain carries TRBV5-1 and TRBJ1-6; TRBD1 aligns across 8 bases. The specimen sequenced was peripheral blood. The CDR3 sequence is CASRPQGASNSPLHF. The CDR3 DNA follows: TGCGCCAGCAGACCTCAGGGGGCTTCTAATTCACCCCTCCACTTT.